This TCR beta chain was captured in a study of blood T cell repertoires in COVID-19. Background on the study: Researchers got acute and convalescent COVID-19 samples from the United States, Italy and Spain. The cDNA or gDNA used as material had been derived from T cells, B-cell-depleted T cells, or PBMCs.

Authors' data handling: The assay estimated nucleated cells by amplifying reference gene primers. Method: immunoSEQ multiplex PCR; TCRdb's copy keeps in-frame clones and lacks some. The V and J calls and clone size come from that table; D and trimming were worked out from the DNA. This sample yields more than 100,000 clones, of which around 87% are seen a single time; about 2.5% belongs to the top ten. Between the trimmed V and J ends, which lost 1 base and 1 base, there was a span of 11 bases. Per germline, CDR1 LGHDT and CDR2 YNNKEL (reference sequence). The CDR3 has 16 amino acids. Material for sequencing was peripheral blood. The chain carries TRBV3-1 (or the pseudogene TRBV3-2) and TRBJ2-1; no clear D. This receptor was taken from a man in his fifties with active COVID-19. The CDR3 DNA reads TGTGCCAGCAGCCAAGTAGACAAAATTTCCTACAATGAGCAGTTCTTC. Translated: CASSQVDKISYNEQFF.